One sample yielded the 12 T cell receptor beta chains listed below, sequenced in a study of blood T cell repertoires in COVID-19. Sequencing was performed with immunoSEQ multiplex PCR; in TCRdb, only in-frame clones are kept and a portion is missing. The sample contains roughly 160,000 clones, roughly 84% of which appear only once. Specimen: peripheral blood. These receptors came from a woman between 50 and 59 years old with COVID-19, enrolled during active disease.

The chain combines TRBV3-1 (or the pseudogene TRBV3-2) with TRBJ1-2, with a weak D call TRBD1 (6 bases). The CDR3 length is 16 residues. The ends were cut back, 4 bases at V and 3 bases at J, with 18 bases in the middle. Germline CDR1 is LGHDT and CDR2 is YNNKEL (reference sequence). CDR3 bases: TGTGCCAGCAGCCCGAATAATGGGGGCAACTACTATGGCTACACCTTC. Translated, it gives CASSPNNGGNYYGYTF.

Points on this clone: Mismatch with germline at one junction end may stem from a read error. The V call is TRBV6-6, the J call TRBJ1-2; 9 nucleotides align to TRBD1. Germline CDR1 reads MNHNY; CDR2 reads SVGAGI (reference sequence). CDR3 size: 14 residues. The CDR3 spells CASIYGQGNYGYTF. Written as DNA, the CDR3 is TGTGCCAGCATTTACGGACAGGGGAACTATGGCTACACCTTC.

This CDR3 reads CASSLGGGGVYEQYF. CDR3 bases: TGTGCCAGCAGCTTAGGCGGCGGGGGGGTTTACGAGCAGTACTTC. The chain couples TRBV7-2 to TRBJ2-7, with 9 positions matching TRBD2. J was trimmed by 4 bases and V by 1 base; bases with no gene match: 5. The CDR3 has 15 amino acids. The germline V gene encodes CDR1 SGHTA and CDR2 FQGNSA.

This chain links TRBV10-3 with TRBJ1-2; possibly TRBD1 for D (5 bases). Trimming left V 8 bases short and J 4 bases short, with 14 bases between. The CDR3 has 13 residues. CDR1 ENHRY and CDR2 SYGVKD come from the germline V gene. The CDR3 DNA reads as TGTGCCATCTCTAAAGGGGATGGCTATGGCTACACCTTC. Translation: CAISKGDGYGYTF.

The chain is built from TRBV5-8 and TRBJ1-4; 7 bases line up with TRBD1. CDR1 SGHTS and CDR2 YDEGEE come from the germline V gene. Trimming took 4 bases from V and 6 from J; bases not matched to a gene: 9. The CDR3 contains 15 residues. This CDR3 is CASSPRQGWDEKLFF. CDR3 nucleotides: TGTGCCAGCAGCCCAAGACAGGGATGGGATGAAAAACTGTTTTTT.

This chain links TRBV10-3 with TRBJ1-5, with 8 positions matching TRBD1. The germline gives CDR1 ENHRY, CDR2 SYGVKD. J was trimmed by 5 bases and V by 3 bases; bases with no gene match: 6. The CDR3 totals 15 residues. The DNA of the CDR3 is TGTGCCATCAGTGACCGGGACAGGACGGATCAGCCCCAGCATTTT. Its translation: CAISDRDRTDQPQHF.

The chain is built from TRBV6-2 or TRBV6-3 and TRBJ1-5; D possibly corresponds to TRBD1 (5 bases). CDR3 length equals 17 residues. The germline CDR1 and CDR2 sequences are MNHEY and SVGEGT. V dropped 0 bases and J dropped 2 bases, with 14 bases sitting between them. CDR3 in DNA: TGTGCCAGCAGTTACTCGATTGGGGCCCGCGGCAATCAGCCCCAGCATTTT. This sequence encodes CASSYSIGARGNQPQHF.

This chain uses TRBV6-2 or TRBV6-3 with TRBJ1-5; 10 bases are a match to TRBD1. CDR3 size: 17 residues. Germline CDR1 and CDR2: MNHEY and SVGEGT. The V segment lost 2 bases and the J segment 6 bases; nucleotides outside the gene matches: 10. The CDR3 sequence is CASSYSMRTGGIQPQHF. The DNA for the CDR3 is TGTGCCAGCAGTTACAGCATGAGGACAGGGGGAATTCAGCCCCAGCATTTT.

This sequence joins TRBV19 and TRBJ2-2; D is perhaps TRBD2 (5 bases). The CDR3 runs 13 residues. Germline V CDR1 and CDR2: LNHDA, SQIVND (reference sequence). The germline V and J ends were trimmed by 7 bases and 7 bases, with 13 bases remaining between them. The CDR3 sequence: CASNRGWDGELFF. DNA for the CDR3: TGTGCCAGTAATCGGGGTTGGGACGGGGAGCTGTTTTTT.

The CDR3 nucleotides are TGCGCCAGCAGCCAAGATATAGGGACAGGGGGATGGGAGCAGTACTTC. This translates into CASSQDIGTGGWEQYF. V is TRBV4-1 and J is TRBJ2-7; 11 bases fit TRBD1. With 0 bases clipped from V and 7 bases from J, the junction kept 8 bases outside the gene matches. Germline V gene data show CDR1 as MGHRA and CDR2 as YSYEKL. This CDR3 comprises 16 residues.

J is TRBJ1-4 and V is TRBV30, with D maybe TRBD1 (6 bases). Trimming pared 1 base from V and 10 bases from J, leaving 13 bases between. CDR3 length: 13 residues. The V gene's germline CDR1 is GTSNPN and CDR2 SVGIG (reference sequence). Here the CDR3 reads CAWSGGGLGKLFF. The CDR3 DNA is TGTGCCTGGAGTGGTGGGGGCCTCGGAAAACTGTTTTTT.

This rearrangement joins TRBV2 to TRBJ1-5; no clear D. The V gene's germline CDR1 is SNHLY and CDR2 FYNNEI. CDR3 length: 13 amino acids. Trimming pared 4 bases from V and 7 bases from J, leaving 11 bases between. The DNA for the CDR3 is TGTGCCAGCAGTGTGGGAGTCGGCCAGCCCCAGCATTTT. Translated: CASSVGVGQPQHF.